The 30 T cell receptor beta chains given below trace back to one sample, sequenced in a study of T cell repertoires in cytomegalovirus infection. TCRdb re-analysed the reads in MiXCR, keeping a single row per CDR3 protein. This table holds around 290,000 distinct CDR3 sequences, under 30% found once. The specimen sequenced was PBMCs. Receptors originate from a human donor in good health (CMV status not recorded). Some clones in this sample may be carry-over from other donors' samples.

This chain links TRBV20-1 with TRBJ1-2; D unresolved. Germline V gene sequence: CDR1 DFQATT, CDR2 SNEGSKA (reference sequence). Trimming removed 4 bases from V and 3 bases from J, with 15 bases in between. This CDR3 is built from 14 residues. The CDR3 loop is CSAKRADLDYGYTF. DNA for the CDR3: TGCAGTGCTAAACGGGCCGACTTAGACTATGGCTACACCTTC.

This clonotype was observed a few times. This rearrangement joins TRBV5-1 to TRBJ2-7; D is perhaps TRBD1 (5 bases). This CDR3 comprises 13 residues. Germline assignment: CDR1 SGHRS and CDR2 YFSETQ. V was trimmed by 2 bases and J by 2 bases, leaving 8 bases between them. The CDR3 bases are TGCGCCAGCAGCTTACAGGAGACCTACGAGCAGTACTTC. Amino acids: CASSLQETYEQYF.

CDR3 coding DNA: TGTGCCATCAGTGAGTCGACGGCGGCCGGTGTATATGGCTACACCTTC. This encodes CAISESTAAGVYGYTF. The chain couples TRBV10-3 to TRBJ1-2; D uncertain. V gave up 0 bases and J gave up 5 bases, with 16 bases separating them. This CDR3 has 16 amino acids. CDR1 and CDR2 (germline): ENHRY, SYGVKD.

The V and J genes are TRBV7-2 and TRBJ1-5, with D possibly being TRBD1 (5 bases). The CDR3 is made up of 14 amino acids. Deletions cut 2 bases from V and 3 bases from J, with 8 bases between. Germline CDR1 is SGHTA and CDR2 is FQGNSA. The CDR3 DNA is TGTGCCAGCAGCTTACGACAGTTCAATCAGCCCCAGCATTTT. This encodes CASSLRQFNQPQHF.

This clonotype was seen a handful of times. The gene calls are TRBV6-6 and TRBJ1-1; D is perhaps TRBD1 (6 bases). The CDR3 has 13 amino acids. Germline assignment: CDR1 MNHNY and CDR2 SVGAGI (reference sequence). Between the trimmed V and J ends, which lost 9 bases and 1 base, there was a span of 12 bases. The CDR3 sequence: CASARGSNTEAFF. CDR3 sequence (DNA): TGTGCCAGTGCCAGGGGTTCGAACACTGAAGCTTTCTTT.

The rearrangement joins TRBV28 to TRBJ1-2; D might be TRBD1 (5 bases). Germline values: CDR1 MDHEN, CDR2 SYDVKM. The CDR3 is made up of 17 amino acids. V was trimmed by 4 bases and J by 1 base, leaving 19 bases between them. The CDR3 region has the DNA TGTGCCAGCAGTTCCTCGGGACGGTCGAGGGGTAACTATGGCTACACCTTC. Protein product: CASSSSGRSRGNYGYTF.

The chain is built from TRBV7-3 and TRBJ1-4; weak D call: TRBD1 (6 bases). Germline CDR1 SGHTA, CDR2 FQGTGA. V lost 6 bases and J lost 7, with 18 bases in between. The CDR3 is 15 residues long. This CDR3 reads CASSLRGGAGEKLFF. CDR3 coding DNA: TGTGCCAGCAGTCTTCGCGGGGGCGCGGGTGAAAAACTGTTTTTT.

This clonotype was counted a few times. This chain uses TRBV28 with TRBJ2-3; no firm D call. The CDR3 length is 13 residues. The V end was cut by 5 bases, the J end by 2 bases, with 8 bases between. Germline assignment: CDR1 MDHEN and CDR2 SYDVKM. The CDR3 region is CASSVPDTDTQYF. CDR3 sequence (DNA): TGTGCCAGCAGTGTGCCTGACACAGATACGCAGTATTTT. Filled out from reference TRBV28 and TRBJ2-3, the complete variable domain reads DVKVTQSSRYLVKRTGEKVFLECVQDMDHENMFWYRQDPGLGLRLIYFSYDVKMKEKGDIPEGYSVSREKKERFSLILESASTNQTSMYLCASSVPDTDTQYFGPGTRLTVL.

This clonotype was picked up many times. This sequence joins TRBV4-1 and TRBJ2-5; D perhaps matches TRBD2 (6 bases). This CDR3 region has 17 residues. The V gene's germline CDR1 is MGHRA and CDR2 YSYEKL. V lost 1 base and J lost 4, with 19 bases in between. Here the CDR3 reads CASSQADLRELRETQYF. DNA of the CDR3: TGCGCCAGCAGCCAAGCGGACCTCCGGGAGCTACGAGAGACCCAGTACTTC.

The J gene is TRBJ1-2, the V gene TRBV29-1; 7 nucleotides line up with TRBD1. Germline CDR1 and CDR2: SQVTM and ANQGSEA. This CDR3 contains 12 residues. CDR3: CTTKGADYGYTF. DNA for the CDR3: TGCACCACGAAGGGGGCCGACTATGGCTACACCTTC.

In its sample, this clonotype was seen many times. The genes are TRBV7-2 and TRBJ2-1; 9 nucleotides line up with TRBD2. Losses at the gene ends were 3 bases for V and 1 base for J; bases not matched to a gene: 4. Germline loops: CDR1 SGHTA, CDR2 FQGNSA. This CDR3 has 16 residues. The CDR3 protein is CASSFSGSLSYNEQFF. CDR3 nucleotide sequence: TGTGCCAGCAGCTTTAGCGGGAGTCTTTCCTACAATGAGCAGTTCTTC. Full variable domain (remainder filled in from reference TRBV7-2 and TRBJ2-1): GAGVSQSPSNKVTEKGKDVELRCDPISGHTALYWYRQSLGQGLEFLIYFQGNSAPDKSGLPSDRFSAERTGGSVSTLTIQRTQQEDSAVYLCASSFSGSLSYNEQFFGPGTRLTVL.

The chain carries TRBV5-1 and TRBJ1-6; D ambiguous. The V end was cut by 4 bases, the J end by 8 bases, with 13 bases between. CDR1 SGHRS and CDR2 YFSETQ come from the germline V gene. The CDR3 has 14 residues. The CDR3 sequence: CASSQTSSDSPLHF. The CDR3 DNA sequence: TGCGCCAGCAGCCAGACAAGCAGCGATTCACCCCTCCACTTT.

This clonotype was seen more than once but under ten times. The CDR3 nucleotides read TGTGCCAGCAGCCCGGGACAGGTGAAAGAGACCCAGTACTTC. This encodes CASSPGQVKETQYF. This chain uses TRBV5-6 with TRBJ2-5, with TRBD1 matching over 8 bases. The V gene end was trimmed by 4 bases and the J gene end by 3 bases; junction bases not matched to a gene: 5. Looked up from germline, CDR1 is SGHDT and CDR2 is YYEEEE. The CDR3 runs to 14 residues. Supplemented by reference TRBV5-6 and TRBJ2-5, the full variable domain reads DAGVTQSPTHLIKTRGQQVTLRCSPKSGHDTVSWYQQALGQGPQFIFQYYEEEERQRGNFPDRFSGHQFPNYSSELNVNALLLGDSALYLCASSPGQVKETQYFGPGTRLLVL.

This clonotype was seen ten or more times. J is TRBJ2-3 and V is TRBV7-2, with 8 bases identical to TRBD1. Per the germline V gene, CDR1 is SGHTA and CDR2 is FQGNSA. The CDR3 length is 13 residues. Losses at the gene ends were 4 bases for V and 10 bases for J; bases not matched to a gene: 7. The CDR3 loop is CASSSKDRVAQYF. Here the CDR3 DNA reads TGTGCCAGCAGCTCCAAGGACAGGGTGGCGCAGTATTTT. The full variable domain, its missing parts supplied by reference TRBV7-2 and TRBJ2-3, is GAGVSQSPSNKVTEKGKDVELRCDPISGHTALYWYRQSLGQGLEFLIYFQGNSAPDKSGLPSDRFSAERTGGSVSTLTIQRTQQEDSAVYLCASSSKDRVAQYFGPGTRLTVL.

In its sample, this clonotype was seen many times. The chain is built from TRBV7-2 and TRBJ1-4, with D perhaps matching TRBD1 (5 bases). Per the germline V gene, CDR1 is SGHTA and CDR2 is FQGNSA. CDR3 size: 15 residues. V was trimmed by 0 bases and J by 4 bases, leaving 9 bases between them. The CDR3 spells CASSLAPRVNEKLFF. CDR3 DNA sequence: TGTGCCAGCAGCTTAGCCCCCAGGGTTAATGAAAAACTGTTTTTT. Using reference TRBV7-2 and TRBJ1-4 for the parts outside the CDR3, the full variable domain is GAGVSQSPSNKVTEKGKDVELRCDPISGHTALYWYRQSLGQGLEFLIYFQGNSAPDKSGLPSDRFSAERTGGSVSTLTIQRTQQEDSAVYLCASSLAPRVNEKLFFGSGTQLSVL.

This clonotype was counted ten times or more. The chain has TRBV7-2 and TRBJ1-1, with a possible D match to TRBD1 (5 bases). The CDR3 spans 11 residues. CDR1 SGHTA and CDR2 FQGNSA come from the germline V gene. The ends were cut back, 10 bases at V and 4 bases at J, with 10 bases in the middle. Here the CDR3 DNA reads TGTGCCACGGGGGTCTTCACTGAAGCTTTCTTT. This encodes CATGVFTEAFF.

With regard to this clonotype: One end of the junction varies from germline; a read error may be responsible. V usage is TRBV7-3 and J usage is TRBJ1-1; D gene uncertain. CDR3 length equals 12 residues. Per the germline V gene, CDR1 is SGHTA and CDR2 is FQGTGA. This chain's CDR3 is CASSLDETEDFF. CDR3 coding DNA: TGTGCCAGCAGCTTAGACGAGACTGAAGATTTCTTT.

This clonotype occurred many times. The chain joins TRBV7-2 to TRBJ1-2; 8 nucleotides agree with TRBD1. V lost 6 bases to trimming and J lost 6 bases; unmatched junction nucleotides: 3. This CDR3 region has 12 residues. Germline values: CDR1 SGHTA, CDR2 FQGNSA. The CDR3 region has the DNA TGTGCCAGCAGTCAGACAGGGGATGGCTACACCTTC. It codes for CASSQTGDGYTF.

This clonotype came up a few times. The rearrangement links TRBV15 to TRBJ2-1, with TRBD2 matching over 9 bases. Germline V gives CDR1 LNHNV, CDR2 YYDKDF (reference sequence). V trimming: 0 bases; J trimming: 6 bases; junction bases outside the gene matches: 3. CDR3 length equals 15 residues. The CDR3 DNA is TGTGCCACCAGCAGAGACCTAGCGGGGACCAATGAGCAGTTCTTC. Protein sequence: CATSRDLAGTNEQFF.

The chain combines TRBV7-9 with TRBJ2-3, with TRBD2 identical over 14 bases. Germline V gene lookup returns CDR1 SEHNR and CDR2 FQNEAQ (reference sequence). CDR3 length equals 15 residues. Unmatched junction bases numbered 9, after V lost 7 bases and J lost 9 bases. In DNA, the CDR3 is TGTGCCAGCACCCCGCCGGGACTAGCGGGAGACACGCAGTATTTT. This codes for CASTPPGLAGDTQYF.

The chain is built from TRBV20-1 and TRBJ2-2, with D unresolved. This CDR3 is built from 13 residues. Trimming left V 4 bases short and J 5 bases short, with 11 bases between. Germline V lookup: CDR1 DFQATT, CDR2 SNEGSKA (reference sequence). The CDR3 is CSATKRETGELFF. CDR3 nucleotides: TGCAGTGCTACGAAAAGAGAAACCGGGGAGCTGTTTTTT.

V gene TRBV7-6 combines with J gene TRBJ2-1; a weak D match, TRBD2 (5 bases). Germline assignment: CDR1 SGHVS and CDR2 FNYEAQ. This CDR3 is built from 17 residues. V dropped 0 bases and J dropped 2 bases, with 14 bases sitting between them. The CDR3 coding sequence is TGTGCCAGCAGCTTAGCGCTCCTAGCTGACACCTACAATGAGCAGTTCTTC. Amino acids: CASSLALLADTYNEQFF.

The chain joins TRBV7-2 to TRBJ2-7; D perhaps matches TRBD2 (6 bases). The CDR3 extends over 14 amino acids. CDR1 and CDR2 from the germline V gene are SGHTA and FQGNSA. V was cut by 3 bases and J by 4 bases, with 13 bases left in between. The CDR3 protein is CASSFPPGGYEQYF. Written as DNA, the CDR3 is TGTGCCAGCAGCTTTCCTCCTGGGGGGTACGAGCAGTACTTC. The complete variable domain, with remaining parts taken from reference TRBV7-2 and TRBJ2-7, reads GAGVSQSPSNKVTEKGKDVELRCDPISGHTALYWYRQSLGQGLEFLIYFQGNSAPDKSGLPSDRFSAERTGGSVSTLTIQRTQQEDSAVYLCASSFPPGGYEQYFGPGTRLTVT.

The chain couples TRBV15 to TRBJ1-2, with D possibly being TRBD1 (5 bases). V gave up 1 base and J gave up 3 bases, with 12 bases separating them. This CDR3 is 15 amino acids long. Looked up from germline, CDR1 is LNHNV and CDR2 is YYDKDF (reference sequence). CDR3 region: CATSRARQGDYGYTF. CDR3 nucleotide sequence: TGTGCCACCAGCAGAGCGCGGCAGGGCGACTATGGCTACACCTTC.

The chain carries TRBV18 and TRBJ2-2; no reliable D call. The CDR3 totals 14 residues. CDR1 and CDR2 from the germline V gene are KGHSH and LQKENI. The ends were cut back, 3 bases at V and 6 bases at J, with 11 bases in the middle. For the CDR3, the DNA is TGTGCCAGCTCACCCCTTGGGTCATCCGGGGAGCTGTTTTTT. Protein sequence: CASSPLGSSGELFF.

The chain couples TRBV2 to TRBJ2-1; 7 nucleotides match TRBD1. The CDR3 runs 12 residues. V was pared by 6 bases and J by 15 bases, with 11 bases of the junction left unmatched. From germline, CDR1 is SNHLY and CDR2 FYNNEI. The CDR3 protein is CASSDRAKTGFF. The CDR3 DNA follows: TGTGCCAGCAGCGACAGGGCTAAAACGGGGTTCTTC.

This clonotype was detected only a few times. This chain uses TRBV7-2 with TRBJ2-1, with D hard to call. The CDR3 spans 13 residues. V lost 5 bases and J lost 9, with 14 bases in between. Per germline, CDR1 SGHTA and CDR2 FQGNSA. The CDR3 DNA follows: TGTGCCAGCAGCGGTACTCGCCGGCGTGAGCAGTTCTTC. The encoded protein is CASSGTRRREQFF. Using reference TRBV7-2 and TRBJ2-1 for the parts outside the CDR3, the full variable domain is GAGVSQSPSNKVTEKGKDVELRCDPISGHTALYWYRQSLGQGLEFLIYFQGNSAPDKSGLPSDRFSAERTGGSVSTLTIQRTQQEDSAVYLCASSGTRRREQFFGPGTRLTVL.

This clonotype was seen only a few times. The CDR3 protein is CASSAASLYNEQFF. CDR3 DNA sequence: TGTGCCAGCAGTGCGGCTAGCCTCTACAATGAGCAGTTCTTC. This chain joins TRBV2 and TRBJ2-1; a possible D gene is TRBD2 (5 bases). The V gene's germline CDR1 is SNHLY and CDR2 FYNNEI. The CDR3 runs 14 residues. The V end lost 4 bases, the J end lost 3 bases, and 10 bases lay between the germline ends.

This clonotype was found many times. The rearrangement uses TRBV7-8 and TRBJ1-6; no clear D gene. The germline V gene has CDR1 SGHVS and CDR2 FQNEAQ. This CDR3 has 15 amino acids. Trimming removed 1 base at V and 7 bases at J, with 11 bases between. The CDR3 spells CASSLDRRYNSPLHF. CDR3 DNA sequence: TGTGCCAGCAGCTTAGATCGCCGATACAATTCACCCCTCCACTTT.

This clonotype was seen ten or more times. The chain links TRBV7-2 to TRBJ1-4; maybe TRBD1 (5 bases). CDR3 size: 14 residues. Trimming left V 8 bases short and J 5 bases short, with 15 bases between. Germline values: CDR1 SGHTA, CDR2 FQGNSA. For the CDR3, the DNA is TGTGCCAGCTCATTGGCGGGACGGAATGAAAAACTGTTTTTT. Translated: CASSLAGRNEKLFF. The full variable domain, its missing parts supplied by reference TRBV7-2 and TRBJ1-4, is GAGVSQSPSNKVTEKGKDVELRCDPISGHTALYWYRQSLGQGLEFLIYFQGNSAPDKSGLPSDRFSAERTGGSVSTLTIQRTQQEDSAVYLCASSLAGRNEKLFFGSGTQLSVL.